This T cell receptor beta chain stems from a study of blood T cell repertoires in COVID-19. Looking at the study overall: The cDNA or gDNA used as material had been derived from T cells, B-cell-depleted T cells, or PBMCs.

V was cut by 6 bases and J by 1 base, with 11 bases left in between. CDR3 length: 14 residues. The V gene's germline CDR1 is SGHRS and CDR2 YFSETQ. TCRdb's table, derived via immunoSEQ multiplex PCR, lists solely in-frame clones and lacks some. The sample contains some 93,000 clones, 70% to 80% of which appear only once. The sequenced material came from peripheral blood. The V and J genes are TRBV5-1 and TRBJ2-4, with TRBD1 as a possible D gene (7 bases). The clonotype originates from a human donor in a cohort sampled during active COVID-19. CDR3 in amino acids: CASTQGGAKNIQYF. The CDR3 coding sequence is TGCGCCAGCACCCAGGGGGGCGCCAAAAACATTCAGTACTTC.